Shown below are 5 T cell receptor beta chains from a single sample sequenced in a study of T cells in Graves' hyperthyroidism and ophthalmopathy. Amplified TCR beta CDR3 regions derived from RNA transcripts. The study used the HTBI primer set for a first-round RT-PCR of the TCR CDR3. TCRdb analysed the multiplex PCR reads with MiXCR anew, one entry per CDR3 protein. In the table there are approximately 480,000 distinct CDR3 sequences, about 20% of which are singletons. Sequences were obtained from blood. Receptors were obtained from a man in his late teens or twenties with Graves' hyperthyroidism.

This clonotype has ten or more counts. This sequence joins TRBV28 and TRBJ2-5; TRBD2 matches at 9 bases. The CDR3 runs to 13 residues. The V segment lost 6 bases and the J segment 5 bases; nucleotides outside the gene matches: 4. Germline V gives CDR1 MDHEN, CDR2 SYDVKM. CDR3 DNA sequence: TGTGCCAGCAGCCGAGCGGGGGGCGAGACCCAGTACTTC. Its protein is CASSRAGGETQYF.

This clonotype was picked up many times. V is TRBV12-3 or TRBV12-4 and J is TRBJ2-2; 13 bases line up with TRBD2. Losses at the gene ends were 6 bases for V and 2 bases for J; bases not matched to a gene: 9. The CDR3 length is 18 residues. The CDR3 sequence: CASSYATSGGLNTGELFF. The CDR3 region has the DNA TGTGCCAGCAGCTACGCGACTAGCGGGGGGCTTAACACCGGGGAGCTGTTTTTT.

This clonotype has a handful of counts. V is TRBV5-1 and J is TRBJ1-2, with D tentatively TRBD1 (5 bases). CDR1 and CDR2 from the germline V gene are SGHRS and YFSETQ. The CDR3 loop spans 12 amino acids. V gave up 2 bases and J gave up 6 bases, with 8 bases separating them. CDR3 nucleotide sequence: TGCGCCAGCAGCTTCGACAGAAATGGCTACACCTTC. This encodes CASSFDRNGYTF.

This clonotype appeared many times. The CDR3 DNA is TGCAGCGTTCATAAGGCTGACTCTGGAAACACCATATATTTT. Protein product: CSVHKADSGNTIYF. The chain combines TRBV29-1 with TRBJ1-3; D unclear. In germline, CDR1 is SQVTM, CDR2 ANQGSEA. The V and J ends lost 5 bases and 0 bases respectively, with 11 bases between them. The CDR3 sequence is 14 residues long.

This chain joins TRBV20-1 and TRBJ2-7; TRBD2 agrees at 14 bases. V dropped 1 base and J dropped 2; count of bases not matched to a gene: 4. Per the germline V gene, CDR1 is DFQATT and CDR2 is SNEGSKA (reference sequence). This CDR3 is built from 16 residues. CDR3 in DNA: TGCAGTGCTAGAGGGGGGACTAGCGGGGGCCCCTACGAGCAGTACTTC. It encodes CSARGGTSGGPYEQYF.